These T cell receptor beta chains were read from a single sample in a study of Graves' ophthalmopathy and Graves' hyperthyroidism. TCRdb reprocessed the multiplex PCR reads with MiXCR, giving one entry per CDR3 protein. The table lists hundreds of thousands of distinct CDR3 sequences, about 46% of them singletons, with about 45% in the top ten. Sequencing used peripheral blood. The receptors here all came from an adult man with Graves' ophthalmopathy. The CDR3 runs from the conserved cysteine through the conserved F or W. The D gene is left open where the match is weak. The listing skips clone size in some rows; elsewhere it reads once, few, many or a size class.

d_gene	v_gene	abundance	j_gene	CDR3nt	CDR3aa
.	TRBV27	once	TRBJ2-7	TGTGCCTGTCAGGGGCGTTCAGATTACGAGCAGTACTTC	CACQGRSDYEQYF
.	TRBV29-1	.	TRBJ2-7	TGCAGCGTTGTGTTTGATCCCTACGAGCAGTACTTC	CSVVFDPYEQYF
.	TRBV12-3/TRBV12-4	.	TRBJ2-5	TGTGCCAGCAGTTCTCGAGCAGGGATTGAGACCCAGTACTTC	CASSSRAGIETQYF
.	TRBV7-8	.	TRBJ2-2	TGTGCCAGCAGCTTAATCAGCAGGGGCACCGGGGAGCTGTTTTTT	CASSLISRGTGELFF
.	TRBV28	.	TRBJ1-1	TGTGCCAGCAGGGCGACCTTAGTAGCTTTCTTT	CASRATLVAFF
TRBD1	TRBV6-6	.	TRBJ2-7	TGTGCCTCCCCGGAATGGCAGGGGGCGAGGGAGCAGTACTTC	CASPEWQGAREQYF
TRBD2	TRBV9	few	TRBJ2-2	TGTGCCAGCAGCGTAGGCCATAGCGGGGTGACGAACACCGGGGAGCTGTTTTTT	CASSVGHSGVTNTGELFF
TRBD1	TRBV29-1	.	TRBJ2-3	TGCAGCGTTCAGGGACAGAGCACAGATACGCAGTATTTT	CSVQGQSTDTQYF
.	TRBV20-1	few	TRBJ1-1	TGCAGTGCTAGAGATCGGGCCAGTTTCACTGAAGCTTTCTTT	CSARDRASFTEAFF
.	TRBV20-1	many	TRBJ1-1	TGCAGTGCTGTCCACCAGGGTTTGCTCGAAGCTTTCTTT	CSAVHQGLLEAFF
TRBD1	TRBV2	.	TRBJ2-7	TGTGCCAGCAGTGAAGGCAGGGGGTCGGGCTACGAGCAGTACTTC	CASSEGRGSGYEQYF
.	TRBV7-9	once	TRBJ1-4	TGTGCCAGCAGCCCAGACCGAATGGCGGTCGGGGATGAAAAACTGTTTTTT	CASSPDRMAVGDEKLFF
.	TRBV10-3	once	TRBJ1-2	TGTGCCATCAGTTCAGGACAGTCCTATGGCTACACCTTC	CAISSGQSYGYTF
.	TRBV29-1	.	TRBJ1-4	TGCAGCGTTGCTCATGTAACTAATGAAAAACTGTTTTTT	CSVAHVTNEKLFF
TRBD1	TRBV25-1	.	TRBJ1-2	TGTGCCAGCAGTAAACAGGGGGCTGGCTACACCTTC	CASSKQGAGYTF
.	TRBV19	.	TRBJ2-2	TGTGCCAGTAGGGTGGAGGGGGCTACCGGGGAGCTGTTTTTT	CASRVEGATGELFF
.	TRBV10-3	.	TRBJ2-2	TGTGCCATCAGTTCACCCTCCGCGAACACCGGGGAGCTGTTTTTT	CAISSPSANTGELFF
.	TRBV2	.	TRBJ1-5	TGTGCCAGCAGTGCAGGGGCAGGGAAGGAAGATCAGCCCCAGCATTTT	CASSAGAGKEDQPQHF
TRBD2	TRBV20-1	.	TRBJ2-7	TGCAGTGCTAGAGATAATAGCGGGAGTGTGTACGAGCAGTACTTC	CSARDNSGSVYEQYF
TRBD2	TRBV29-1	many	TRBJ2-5	TGCAGCGTTGAGTGGGAGGGGGAGACCCAGTACTTC	CSVEWEGETQYF
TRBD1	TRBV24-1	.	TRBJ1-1	TGTGCCACCAGTGATGCCCGATCAGGGGGGACTGAAGCTTTCTTT	CATSDARSGGTEAFF
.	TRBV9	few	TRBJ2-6	TGTGCCAGCAGCGTAGCGGGGGCCGGGGCCAACGTCCTGACTTTC	CASSVAGAGANVLTF
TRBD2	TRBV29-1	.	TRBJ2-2	TGCAGCGTTGAAGATGGAGAGCGGGAGGCTGAGCAGTTTTTT	CSVEDGEREAEQFF
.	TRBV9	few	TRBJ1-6	TGTGCCAGCAGAACACAAGATTCACCCCTCCACTTT	CASRTQDSPLHF